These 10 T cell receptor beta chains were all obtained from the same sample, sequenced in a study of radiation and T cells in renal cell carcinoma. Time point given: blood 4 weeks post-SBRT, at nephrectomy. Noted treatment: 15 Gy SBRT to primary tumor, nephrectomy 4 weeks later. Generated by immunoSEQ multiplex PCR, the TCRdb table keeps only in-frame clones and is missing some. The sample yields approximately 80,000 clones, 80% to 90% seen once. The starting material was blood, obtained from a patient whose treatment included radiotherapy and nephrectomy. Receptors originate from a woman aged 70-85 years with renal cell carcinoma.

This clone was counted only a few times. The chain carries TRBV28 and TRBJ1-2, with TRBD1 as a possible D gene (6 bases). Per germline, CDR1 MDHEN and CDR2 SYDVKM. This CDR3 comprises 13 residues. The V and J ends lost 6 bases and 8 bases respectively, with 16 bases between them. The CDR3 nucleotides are TGTGCCAGCAGGTATCACAGGGTCGGCGGCTACACCTTC. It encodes CASRYHRVGGYTF.

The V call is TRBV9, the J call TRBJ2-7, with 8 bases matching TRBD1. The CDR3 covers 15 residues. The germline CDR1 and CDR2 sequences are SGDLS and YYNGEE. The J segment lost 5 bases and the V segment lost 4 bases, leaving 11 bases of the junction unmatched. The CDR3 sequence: CASSSRTGIKDEQYF. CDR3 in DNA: TGTGCCAGCAGCTCCCGGACAGGGATCAAGGACGAGCAGTACTTC.

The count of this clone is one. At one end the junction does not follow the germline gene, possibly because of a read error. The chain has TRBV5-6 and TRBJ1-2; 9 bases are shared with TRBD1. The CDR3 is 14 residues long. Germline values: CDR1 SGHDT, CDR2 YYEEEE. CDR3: CASSHRGPNYGYIF. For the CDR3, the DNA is TGTGCCAGCAGCCACAGGGGGCCGAACTATGGCTACATCTTC.

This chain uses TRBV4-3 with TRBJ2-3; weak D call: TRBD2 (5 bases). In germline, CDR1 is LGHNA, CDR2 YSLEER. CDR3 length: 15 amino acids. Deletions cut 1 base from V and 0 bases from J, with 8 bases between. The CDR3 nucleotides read TGCGCCAGCAGCCAAGGGGCGGGTAGCACAGATACGCAGTATTTT. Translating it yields CASSQGAGSTDTQYF.

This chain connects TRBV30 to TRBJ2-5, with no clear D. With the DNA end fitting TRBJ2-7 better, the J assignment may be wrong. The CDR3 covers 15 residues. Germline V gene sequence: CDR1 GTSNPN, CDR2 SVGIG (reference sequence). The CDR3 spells CAWSVRQLSSYEQYF. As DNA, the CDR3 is TGTGCCTGGAGTGTACGGCAGCTGAGCTCCTACGAGCAGTACTTC.

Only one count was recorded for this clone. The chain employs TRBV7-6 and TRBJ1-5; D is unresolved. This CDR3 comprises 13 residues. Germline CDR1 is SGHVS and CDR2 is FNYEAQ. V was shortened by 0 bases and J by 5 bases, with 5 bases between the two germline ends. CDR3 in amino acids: CASSLAGDQPQHF. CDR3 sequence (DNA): TGTGCCAGCAGCTTAGCCGGGGATCAGCCCCAGCATTTT.

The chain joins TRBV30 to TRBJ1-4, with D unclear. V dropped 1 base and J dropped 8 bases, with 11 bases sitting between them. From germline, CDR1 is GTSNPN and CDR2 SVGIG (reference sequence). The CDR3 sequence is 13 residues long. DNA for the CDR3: TGTGCCTGGAGTGCCCCAGGAGAGGAAAAACTGTTTTTT. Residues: CAWSAPGEEKLFF.

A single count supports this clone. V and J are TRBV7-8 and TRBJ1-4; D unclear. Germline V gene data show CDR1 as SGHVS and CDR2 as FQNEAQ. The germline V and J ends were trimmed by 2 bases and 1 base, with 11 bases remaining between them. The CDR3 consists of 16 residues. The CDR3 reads CASSLRIIVTNEKLFF. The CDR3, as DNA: TGTGCCAGCAGCTTAAGGATCATCGTAACTAATGAAAAACTGTTTTTT.

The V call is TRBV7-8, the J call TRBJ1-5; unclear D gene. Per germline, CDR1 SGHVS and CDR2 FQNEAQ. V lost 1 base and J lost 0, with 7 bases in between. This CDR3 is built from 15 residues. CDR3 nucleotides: TGTGCCAGCAGCTTAGTGTGGGGTAGCAATCAGCCCCAGCATTTT. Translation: CASSLVWGSNQPQHF.

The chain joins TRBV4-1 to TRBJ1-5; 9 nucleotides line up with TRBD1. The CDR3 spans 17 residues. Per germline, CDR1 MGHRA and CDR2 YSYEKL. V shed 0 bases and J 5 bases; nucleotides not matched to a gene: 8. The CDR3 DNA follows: TGCGCCAGCAGCCAAGAAGGGACAGGGACACTTCATCAGCCCCAGCATTTT. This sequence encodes CASSQEGTGTLHQPQHF.